Listed below are T cell receptor beta chains from one sample, sequenced in a study of blood T cell repertoires in COVID-19. Libraries were prepared by immunoSEQ multiplex PCR; TCRdb keeps only in-frame clonotypes and omits some of them. This sample carries about 190,000 clones, approximately 82% of them seen once, and the ten largest clones take approximately 2.9%. The source material was peripheral blood. Source of these receptors: a man aged 45 to 65 with active or convalescent COVID-19. The CDR3 runs from the conserved cysteine through the conserved F or W. D genes are given only for firm matches. Expanded clones are given a class, and other clones once, few, many or no size at all.

13,TRBV10-2,TRBJ1-1,TRBD1,.,TGCGCCAGCAAGGGACAGGGGGAAACTGAAGCTTTCTTT,CASKGQGETEAFF
16,TRBV5-1,TRBJ2-1,TRBD1,.,TGCGCCAGCAGCCCTAAACAGGGGGCTGCCTACAATGAGCAGTTCTTC,CASSPKQGAAYNEQFF
15,TRBV7-7,TRBJ1-4,TRBD1,.,TGTGCTAGCAGCCCAGGGACAGGGGGGAGTGAAAAACTGTTTTTT,CASSPGTGGSEKLFF
15,TRBV7-2,TRBJ2-7,TRBD2,once,TGTGCCAGCAGCTTAAGTGCGGGAGGTACCTACGAGCAGTACTTC,CASSLSAGGTYEQYF
17,TRBV9,TRBJ1-3,.,.,TGTGCCAGCAGCGAGGCCGGTCTCGGGGTCCCGGGAAACACCATATATTTT,CASSEAGLGVPGNTIYF
16,TRBV4-2,TRBJ1-6,.,.,TGTGCCAGCAGCCCGCGCCACAGGGAAGGAGAGTCACCCCTCCACTTT,CASSPRHREGESPLHF
16,TRBV28,TRBJ1-6,TRBD1,few,TGTGCCAGCAGTTCCTACCAGGGACAGGGGAGTTCACCCCTCCACTTT,CASSSYQGQGSSPLHF
14,TRBV2,TRBJ2-3,.,.,TGTGCCAGCGTGGCAGCGGCAAGCACAGATACGCAGTATTTT,CASVAAASTDTQYF
12,TRBV11-2,TRBJ1-1,.,.,TGTGCCAGCAGCTTCCAGGGATCTGAAGCTTTCTTT,CASSFQGSEAFF
15,TRBV7-2,TRBJ2-3,.,.,TGTGCCAGCAGCCCCCCGTCAGGCCGCACAGATACGCAGTATTTT,CASSPPSGRTDTQYF
14,TRBV5-6,TRBJ2-5,.,.,TGTGCCAGCAGCTTGCTGGGACTGCAAGAGACCCAGTACTTC,CASSLLGLQETQYF
13,TRBV5-1,TRBJ2-3,.,once,TGCGCCAGCAGCATAATTTTAACAGATACGCAGTATTTT,CASSIILTDTQYF
13,TRBV27,TRBJ2-7,TRBD2,large,TGTGCCAGCAGTCCTACTGTAGCGGGCGAGCAGTACTTC,CASSPTVAGEQYF
11,TRBV15,TRBJ1-1,.,.,TGTGCCACCGACGGGGGGGCTGAAGCTTTCTTT,CATDGGAEAFF
14,TRBV6-6,TRBJ1-1,.,.,TGTGCCAGCAGTTACGGAGGCTTGAACACTGAAGCTTTCTTT,CASSYGGLNTEAFF
15,TRBV27,TRBJ2-7,TRBD1,.,TGTGCCAGCAGTCGATGGGGGACAGGGGTGAGGGAGCAGTACTTC,CASSRWGTGVREQYF
14,TRBV5-4,TRBJ2-5,.,few,TGTGCCAGCAGCTTGGTGGGGGGGCCGGAGACCCAGTACTTC,CASSLVGGPETQYF
14,TRBV5-4,TRBJ1-1,.,.,TGTGCCAGCAGCCCTATAGGGGTGAACACTGAAGCTTTCTTT,CASSPIGVNTEAFF
13,TRBV3-1/TRBV3-2,TRBJ1-5,.,.,TGTGCCAGCAGCCAAGGTTCTTCAGGGCCCCAGCATTTT,CASSQGSSGPQHF
15,TRBV30,TRBJ1-3,TRBD1,few,TGTGCCTGGGCCCCTCAGGACAGGGACGGAAACACCATATATTTT,CAWAPQDRDGNTIYF
14,TRBV10-3,TRBJ1-5,.,.,TGTGCCACGTGCCCGGAGGTACCATATCAGCCCCAGCATTTT,CATCPEVPYQPQHF
16,TRBV30,TRBJ1-4,.,.,TGTGCCTGGTGCGAGACGGGAACTGCAACTAATGAAAAACTGTTTTTT,CAWCETGTATNEKLFF
14,TRBV5-5,TRBJ1-5,.,.,TGTGCCAGCAGCTTCAGCCAGGGCAATCAGCCCCAGCATTTT,CASSFSQGNQPQHF
13,TRBV6-4,TRBJ2-1,TRBD2,.,TGTGCCAGCAGTGACCTAGCGGGAGGAGAGCAGTTCTTC,CASSDLAGGEQFF
14,TRBV7-9,TRBJ2-7,.,.,TGTGCCAGCAGCTACGAACAGGGCGGAAGCGAGCAGTACTTC,CASSYEQGGSEQYF
14,TRBV5-1,TRBJ2-1,.,once,TGCGCCAGCAGCCTGCAGACAGACTACAATGAGCAGTTCTTC,CASSLQTDYNEQFF
15,TRBV28,TRBJ1-1,.,.,TGTGCCAGCAGTTCACCACCACCCAAACGGAGTGAAGCTTTCTTT,CASSSPPPKRSEAFF
15,TRBV3-1/TRBV3-2,TRBJ1-5,TRBD1,.,TGTGCCAGCAGCCAAGTTGGACAGGGTAGGCAGCCCCAGCATTTT,CASSQVGQGRQPQHF